The clone carrying this T cell receptor (beta chain) has at least ten counts. Its specificity is unknown. Making TCR cDNA involved 5'RACE template switching, which added UMIs and a universal primer site. MiXCR, applied by TCRdb to the 5' RACE reads, yields one record per CDR3 protein. The profile covers roughly 120,000 distinct CDR3 sequences, with more than 7.5% appearing a single time and about 25% taken by the ten largest. This entry is derived from a study of T cells after yellow fever vaccination. The germline V gene encodes CDR1 SGHVS and CDR2 FQNEAQ. Trimming took off 4 bases at V and 10 bases at J, with 14 bases between the two ends. The CDR3 totals 13 residues. Whole-study findings and limits: After the booster, 96% of CD4 and approximately 87% of CD8 primary-response clones were re-detected. Peak timing came faster in the weaker secondary response, day 5 versus 15. High-abundance clonotypes from the bulk population could contaminate FACS-sorted repertoires.

Material: CD8+ T cells sorted from PBMCs, obtained 45 days after the yellow fever booster vaccination. The receptor was isolated from a man aged 25-45 years who received the YFV17D yellow fever vaccine. This chain uses TRBV7-8 with TRBJ2-1; D is undetermined. The CDR3 reads CASSSPEELEQFF. The CDR3 DNA reads as TGTGCCAGCAGCTCCCCTGAGGAACTGGAGCAGTTCTTC.